Presented here are 7 T cell receptor beta chains from one specimen sequenced in a study of T cell responses to AZD1222 COVID-19 vaccine. The data were produced by immunoSEQ multiplex PCR, yet TCRdb's version contains in-frame clones alone and is incomplete. This sample has some 96,000 clones, with about 86% found just once. Material: peripheral blood, obtained on day 0 of AZD1222 vaccination. These receptors were taken from an adult in good health.

The chain combines TRBV5-6 with TRBJ1-6; TRBD1 might be the D (6 bases). Germline values: CDR1 SGHDT, CDR2 YYEEEE. The germline V and J ends were trimmed by 3 bases and 5 bases, with 15 bases remaining between them. The CDR3 length is 16 residues. CDR3 sequence (DNA): TGTGCCAGCAGCTCTACAGGGCGGGCGGATAATTCACCCCTCCACTTT. Protein product: CASSSTGRADNSPLHF.

V gene TRBV5-4 combines with J gene TRBJ1-1; TRBD1 is a possible D gene (6 bases). There are 16 residues in the CDR3. V was trimmed by 0 bases and J by 0 bases, leaving 12 bases between them. Per the germline V gene, CDR1 is SGHNT and CDR2 is YYREEE (reference sequence). The CDR3, as DNA: TGTGCCAGCAGCTTGGGACAACAGGGAATGAACACTGAAGCTTTCTTT. This codes for CASSLGQQGMNTEAFF.

The CDR3 protein is CASSSYRTENQAFF. The CDR3 bases are TGTGCCAGCAGTTCCTATAGGACAGAAAACCAAGCTTTCTTT. The J gene is TRBJ1-1, the V gene TRBV6-5, with D maybe TRBD1 (6 bases). Trimming pared 4 bases from V and 9 bases from J, leaving 18 bases between. CDR1 and CDR2 (germline): MNHEY, SVGAGI. The CDR3 runs to 14 residues.

This sequence joins TRBV9 and TRBJ2-5; D is possibly TRBD1 (5 bases). The V gene's germline CDR1 is SGDLS and CDR2 YYNGEE. V lost 3 bases, J lost 5 bases, and 11 bases lay in between. The length of the CDR3 is 13 residues. CDR3 in amino acids: CASSDSGAETQYF. CDR3 nucleotide sequence: TGTGCCAGCAGCGACAGTGGGGCTGAGACCCAGTACTTC. Based on the CDR3 plus reference TRBV9 and TRBJ2-5, the full variable domain is DSGVTQTPKHLITATGQRVTLRCSPRSGDLSVYWYQQSLDQGLQFLIQYYNGEERAKGNILERFSAQQFPDLHSELNLSSLELGDSALYFCASSDSGAETQYFGPGTRLLVL.

This sequence joins TRBV18 and TRBJ2-7; 7 nucleotides match TRBD2. The germline V gene encodes CDR1 KGHSH and CDR2 LQKENI. This CDR3 is built from 15 residues. J lost 2 bases, V lost 3 bases, and 7 bases had no gene match. The CDR3 sequence is CASSPGASGAYEQYF. CDR3 in DNA: TGTGCCAGCTCACCGGGCGCTAGCGGAGCCTACGAGCAGTACTTC.

This clone was detected only a few times. The V gene is TRBV27, the J gene TRBJ1-5; 7 bases agree with TRBD1. The CDR3 is 14 residues long. V shed 6 bases and J 4 bases; nucleotides not matched to a gene: 6. Germline loops: CDR1 MNHEY, CDR2 SMNVEV (reference sequence). In DNA, the CDR3 is TGTGCCAGCAGGACAGGGTTAGGGAATCAGCCCCAGCATTTT. Translating gives CASRTGLGNQPQHF.

The gene calls are TRBV18 and TRBJ1-2; D is unclear. Per germline, CDR1 KGHSH and CDR2 LQKENI. Trimming took 2 bases from V and 3 from J, leaving 13 bases between them. This CDR3 has 15 residues. CDR3 in amino acids: CASSPGVVKDYGYTF. CDR3 nucleotides: TGTGCCAGCTCACCAGGAGTTGTGAAGGACTATGGCTACACCTTC.